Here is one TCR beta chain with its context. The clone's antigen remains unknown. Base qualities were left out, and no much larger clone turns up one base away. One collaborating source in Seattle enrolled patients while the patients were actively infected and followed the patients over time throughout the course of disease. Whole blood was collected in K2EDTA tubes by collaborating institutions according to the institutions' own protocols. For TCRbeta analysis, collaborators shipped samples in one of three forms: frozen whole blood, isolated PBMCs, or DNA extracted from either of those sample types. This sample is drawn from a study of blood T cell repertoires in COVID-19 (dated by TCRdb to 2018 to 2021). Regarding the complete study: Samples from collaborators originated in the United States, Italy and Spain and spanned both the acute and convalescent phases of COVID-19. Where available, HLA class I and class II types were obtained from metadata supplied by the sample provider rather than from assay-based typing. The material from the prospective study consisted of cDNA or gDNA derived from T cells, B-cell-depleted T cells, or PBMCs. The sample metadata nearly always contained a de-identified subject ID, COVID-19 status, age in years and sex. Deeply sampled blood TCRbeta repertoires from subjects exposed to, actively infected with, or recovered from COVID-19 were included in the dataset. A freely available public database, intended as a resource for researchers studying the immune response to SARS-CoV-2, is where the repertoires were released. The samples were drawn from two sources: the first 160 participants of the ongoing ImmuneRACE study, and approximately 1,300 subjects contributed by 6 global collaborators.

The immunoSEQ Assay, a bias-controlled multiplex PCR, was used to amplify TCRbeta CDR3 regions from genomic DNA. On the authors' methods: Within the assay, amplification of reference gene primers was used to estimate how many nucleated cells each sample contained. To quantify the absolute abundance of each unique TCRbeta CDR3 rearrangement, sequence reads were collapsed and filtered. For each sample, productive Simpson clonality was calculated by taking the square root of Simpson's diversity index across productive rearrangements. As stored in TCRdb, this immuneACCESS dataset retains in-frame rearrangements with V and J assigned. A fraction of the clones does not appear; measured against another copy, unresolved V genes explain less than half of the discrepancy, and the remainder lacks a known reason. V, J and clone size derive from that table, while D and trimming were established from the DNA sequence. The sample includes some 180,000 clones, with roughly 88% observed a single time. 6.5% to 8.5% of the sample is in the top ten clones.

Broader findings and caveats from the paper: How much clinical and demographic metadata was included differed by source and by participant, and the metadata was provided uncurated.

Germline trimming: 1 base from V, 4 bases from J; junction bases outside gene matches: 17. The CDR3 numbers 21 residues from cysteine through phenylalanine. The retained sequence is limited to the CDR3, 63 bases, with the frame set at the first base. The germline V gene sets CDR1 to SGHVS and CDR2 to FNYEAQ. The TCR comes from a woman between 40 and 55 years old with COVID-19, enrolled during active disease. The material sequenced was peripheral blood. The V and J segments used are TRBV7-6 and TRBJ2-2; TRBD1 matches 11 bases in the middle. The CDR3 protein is CASSLVMDQDRGRVGTGELFF. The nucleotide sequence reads TGTGCCAGCAGCTTAGTGATGGATCAGGACAGGGGGCGCGTTGGCACCGGGGAGCTGTTTTTT.